The rows below give T cell receptor beta chains drawn from one sample of a study of control samples from healthy donors and cancer patients. Using immunoSEQ multiplex PCR, the repertoire was profiled, and TCRdb retains in-frame clones only, with some absent. The sample contains 50,000 to 55,000 clones, 90% to 95% of which appear only once. The material sequenced was blood. The receptors derive from a man aged 25-45 years in good health. Both conserved end residues are part of each CDR3. Fields, in order: CDR3 protein, CDR3 DNA, J gene, D gene, clone size, V gene. D genes are given only for firm matches. The size entry is marked missing in some rows and otherwise reads once, few, many or a size class.

CASNRIAGRGFTDTQYF TGCGCCAGCAATCGAATAGCGGGACGAGGATTCACAGATACGCAGTATTTT TRBJ2-3 TRBD2 - TRBV5-1
CASSQGMPDNSPLHF TGTGCCAGCAGTCAGGGGATGCCCGACAATTCACCCCTCCACTTT TRBJ1-6 - - TRBV27
CASSFGQGPSMDYGYTF TGCGCCAGCAGCTTCGGACAGGGTCCTTCTATGGACTATGGCTACACCTTC TRBJ1-2 TRBD1 - TRBV5-1
CATSDSGTGFAKNIQYF TGTGCCACCAGTGATTCCGGGACAGGGTTCGCCAAAAACATTCAGTACTTC TRBJ2-4 TRBD1 - TRBV24-1
CASSQDFGSYSNQPQHF TGTGCCAGCAGCCAAGATTTCGGGTCCTATAGCAATCAGCCCCAGCATTTT TRBJ1-5 - - TRBV3-1/TRBV3-2
CASSPYRKGTEAFF TGTGCCAGCTCACCCTACAGGAAAGGTACTGAAGCTTTCTTT TRBJ1-1 - - TRBV18
CASSHSNQPQHF TGTGCCAGCAGTCATAGCAATCAGCCCCAGCATTTT TRBJ1-5 - - TRBV12-3/TRBV12-4
CASLKAGVQETQYF TGTGCCAGTCTGAAAGCGGGAGTGCAAGAGACCCAGTACTTC TRBJ2-5 TRBD2 - TRBV6-5
CASSLGPGQPSTDTQYF TGTGCCAGCAGCTTAGGCCCGGGACAGCCTAGCACAGATACGCAGTATTTT TRBJ2-3 TRBD1 - TRBV13
CAWSTRQGNEQFF TGTGCCTGGAGTACAAGACAGGGAAATGAGCAGTTCTTC TRBJ2-1 TRBD1 once TRBV30
CASSQGVRTGEAFF TGTGCCAGCAGCCAAGGGGTCCGGACAGGTGAAGCTTTCTTT TRBJ1-1 TRBD1 - TRBV3-1/TRBV3-2
CASSPGGNEKLFF TGTGCCAGCAGCCCCGGAGGGAATGAAAAACTGTTTTTT TRBJ1-4 - - TRBV7-9
CASSSQLAGADTQYF TGCGCCAGCAGCTCCCAGCTAGCGGGAGCAGATACGCAGTATTTT TRBJ2-3 TRBD2 - TRBV5-1
CASSISVYGYTF TGTGCCAGTAGTATTAGCGTCTATGGCTACACCTTC TRBJ1-2 - - TRBV19
CASSELATGIGYTF TGTGCCAGCAGTGAATTGGCGACAGGGATTGGCTACACCTTC TRBJ1-2 TRBD1 - TRBV2
CATSIERAGGDIQYF TGTGCCACCAGCATCGAACGGGCAGGGGGGGACATTCAGTACTTC TRBJ2-4 - - TRBV15
CASSQKRWGLEGTGELFF TGTGCCAGCAGCCAAAAACGCTGGGGACTAGAGGGAACCGGGGAGCTGTTTTTT TRBJ2-2 TRBD2 - TRBV11-2
CASSPGGSSTDTQYF TGTGCCAGCAGTCCGGGTGGTTCTAGCACAGATACGCAGTATTTT TRBJ2-3 - - TRBV6-2/TRBV6-3
CASSLGNSGSLYNEQFF TGTGCCAGCAGCTTGGGGAATAGCGGGAGTCTGTACAATGAGCAGTTCTTC TRBJ2-1 TRBD2 - TRBV11-2
CAWSVHGTGELFF TGTGCCTGGAGTGTACATGGGACCGGGGAGCTGTTTTTT TRBJ2-2 - once TRBV30
CASSFGLHGYTF TGCGCCAGCAGCTTTGGTCTCCATGGCTACACCTTC TRBJ1-2 - - TRBV5-1
CASSLFQRPRAYNEQFF TGTGCCAGCAGCTTATTTCAGCGGCCCCGGGCCTACAATGAGCAGTTCTTC TRBJ2-1 - once TRBV11-2
CASSYTPDGTDTQYF TGTGCCAGCAGTTACACGCCAGATGGCACAGATACGCAGTATTTT TRBJ2-3 - once TRBV6-5
CASSNPYREDNEKLFF TGTGCCAGCAGCAACCCATACAGAGAGGATAATGAAAAACTGTTTTTT TRBJ1-4 - once TRBV6-6
CATGQGPNEKLFF TGTGCCACCGGACAGGGACCTAATGAAAAACTGTTTTTT TRBJ1-4 TRBD1 few TRBV24-1
CASSQETGDYQPQHF TGCGCCAGCAGCCAAGAAACCGGCGACTATCAGCCCCAGCATTTT TRBJ1-5 - - TRBV4-1
CASSESRTGTYNEQFF TGTGCCAGCAGTGAATCCAGGACAGGGACCTACAATGAGCAGTTCTTC TRBJ2-1 TRBD1 - TRBV25-1
CASSLLTGTEAFF TGTGCCAGCAGCTTATTGACGGGCACTGAAGCTTTCTTT TRBJ1-1 - - TRBV7-3
CASSPAGGWAQYF TGTGCCAGCAGCCCAGCGGGGGGATGGGCGCAGTATTTT TRBJ2-3 TRBD2 once TRBV3-1/TRBV3-2
CASSTLFTGGREKLFF TGTGCCAGCAGCACCCTCTTTACAGGGGGCAGGGAAAAACTGTTTTTT TRBJ1-4 TRBD1 - TRBV27
CASSDSVGQDYEQYF TGTGCCAGCAGTGATTCGGTGGGACAGGATTACGAGCAGTACTTC TRBJ2-7 TRBD1 - TRBV6-1
CASSPPLRTSGRLNEQFF TGTGCCAGCAGTCCCCCTCTTCGGACTAGCGGGAGGTTGAATGAGCAGTTCTTC TRBJ2-1 TRBD2 medium-sized TRBV6-2/TRBV6-3
CSVEEAGGTGGEQYF TGCAGCGTTGAAGAGGCCGGGGGGACAGGGGGGGAGCAGTACTTC TRBJ2-7 TRBD1 - TRBV29-1
CATSEQGANYGYTF TGTGCCACCAGTGAACAGGGGGCTAACTATGGCTACACCTTC TRBJ1-2 TRBD1 - TRBV24-1
CASSSPGSSYEQYF TGTGCCAGTAGTAGTCCGGGGTCCTCCTACGAGCAGTACTTC TRBJ2-7 - - TRBV19
CASSVVAGVPGELFF TGTGCCAGCAGCGTAGTAGCGGGAGTCCCCGGGGAGCTGTTTTTT TRBJ2-2 TRBD2 - TRBV9
CASSFVVRGSYGYTF TGTGCCAGCAGCTTTGTTGTGCGCGGCTCCTATGGCTACACCTTC TRBJ1-2 - - TRBV5-4
CASSYHRGGSPLHF TGTGCCAGCAGTTACCACAGGGGTGGTTCACCCCTCCACTTT TRBJ1-6 TRBD1 - TRBV6-5
CASSKQGAISYSPLHF TGTGCCAGCAGCAAACAGGGGGCTATCTCCTATTCACCCCTCCACTTT TRBJ1-6 TRBD1 - TRBV27
CASSLTSGDFQETQYF TGTGCCAGCAGTTTAACTAGCGGGGACTTCCAAGAGACCCAGTACTTC TRBJ2-5 TRBD2 once TRBV27
CTGPGVHEQYF TGTACTGGACCAGGGGTCCACGAGCAGTACTTC TRBJ2-7 - - TRBV24-1
CASSLSSTANTEAFF TGTGCCAGCAGCTTAAGTTCTACGGCGAACACTGAAGCTTTCTTT TRBJ1-1 - once TRBV7-9